The 12 T cell receptor beta chains below were found in one sample sequenced in a study of T cell responses to AZD1222 COVID-19 vaccine. Data came from immunoSEQ multiplex PCR; TCRdb stores just in-frame clones and leaves some out. The data contain 100,000 to 150,000 clones, 90% of them singletons. Sequenced here: peripheral blood, sampled on day 0 of MenACWY control vaccination. The receptors originated from an adult in good health.

The chain recombines TRBV10-3 with TRBJ2-1, with D hard to call. Germline lookup yields CDR1 ENHRY and CDR2 SYGVKD. Trimming took 5 bases from V and 7 from J, leaving 9 bases between them. This CDR3 is built from 12 residues. Here the CDR3 DNA reads TGTGCCATCAGTCCGGACGGGAATGAGCAGTTCTTC. It codes for CAISPDGNEQFF.

This clone occurred once. The CDR3 spells CASSLRQVRRGNEKLFF. CDR3 nucleotide sequence: TGTGCCAGTAGTCTCCGACAGGTCCGCCGGGGGAATGAAAAACTGTTTTTT. V gene TRBV19 combines with J gene TRBJ1-4, with a weak D call TRBD1 (6 bases). CDR3 length equals 17 residues. Per the germline V gene, CDR1 is LNHDA and CDR2 is SQIVND (reference sequence). Between the trimmed V and J ends, which lost 5 bases and 5 bases, there was a span of 21 bases.

This clone was observed a handful of times. The chain recombines TRBV6-5 with TRBJ2-1; D is unclear. The CDR3 extends over 16 amino acids. The V gene's germline CDR1 is MNHEY and CDR2 SVGAGI. Trimming cost V 0 bases and J 2 bases, with 11 bases left between them. The CDR3 loop reads CASSYSWEPPYNEQFF. DNA of the CDR3: TGTGCCAGCAGTTACTCTTGGGAACCACCCTACAATGAGCAGTTCTTC.

This chain uses TRBV2 with TRBJ1-4; D gene unclear. This CDR3 is built from 14 residues. Germline CDR1 reads SNHLY; CDR2 reads FYNNEI. V was trimmed by 1 base and J by 6 bases, leaving 9 bases between them. The CDR3: CASSEGQTYEKLFF. The CDR3, as DNA: TGTGCCAGCAGTGAAGGGCAGACCTATGAAAAACTGTTTTTT.

The V gene is TRBV19, the J gene TRBJ2-3; TRBD2 matches at 11 bases. V lost 3 bases to trimming and J lost 6 bases; unmatched junction nucleotides: 11. Germline V CDR1 and CDR2: LNHDA, SQIVND (reference sequence). This CDR3 has 17 residues. CDR3 protein: CASSIGLAGGPLDTQYF. The CDR3 bases are TGTGCCAGTAGTATCGGATTAGCGGGGGGGCCATTGGATACGCAGTATTTT.

This chain connects TRBV6-4 to TRBJ2-2; perhaps TRBD1 as D (5 bases). With 8 bases removed from V and 4 bases from J, the gap between germline ends came to 20 bases. Germline values: CDR1 MRHNA, CDR2 SNTAGT. This CDR3 has 16 amino acids. As DNA, the CDR3 is TGTGCCAGCCGGTCCCTTGGGGCAGCTTCCACCGGGGAGCTGTTTTTT. It yields the protein CASRSLGAASTGELFF.

This clone was picked up one time. The chain links TRBV2 to TRBJ2-7, with D unclear. Trimming stripped 8 bases from V and 2 bases from J, with 16 bases between. The length of the CDR3 is 14 residues. CDR1 and CDR2 from the germline V gene are SNHLY and FYNNEI. The CDR3 region is CASSRTSAAYEQYF. DNA of the CDR3: TGTGCCAGCTCCCGTACGAGCGCTGCCTACGAGCAGTACTTC.

This clone was detected only once. V gene TRBV6-5 combines with J gene TRBJ1-4, with D unclear. Germline loops: CDR1 MNHEY, CDR2 SVGAGI. The CDR3 sequence is 12 residues long. Trimming pared 6 bases from V and 6 bases from J, leaving 8 bases between. The CDR3 DNA reads as TGTGCCAGCAGCCGGGGATATGAAAAACTGTTTTTT. Translating it yields CASSRGYEKLFF.

This chain joins TRBV5-4 and TRBJ2-1, with no clear D. The CDR3 is 12 amino acids. The V end was cut by 2 bases, the J end by 10 bases, with 10 bases between. The germline CDR1 and CDR2 sequences are SGHNT and YYREEE (reference sequence). The CDR3 is CASSLGGGEQFF. The CDR3 DNA reads as TGTGCCAGCAGCTTAGGCGGTGGGGAGCAGTTCTTC.

This clone showed up just once. The chain has TRBV3-1 (or the pseudogene TRBV3-2) and TRBJ2-7; 8 bases agree with TRBD1. The germline CDR1 and CDR2 sequences are LGHDT and YNNKEL (reference sequence). The CDR3 loop spans 13 amino acids. The V gene end was trimmed by 2 bases and the J gene end by 7 bases; junction bases not matched to a gene: 4. The CDR3 region has the DNA TGTGCCAGCAGCCAACACGGGACAGGAGAGCAGTACGTC. It specifies CASSQHGTGEQYV.

This clone has more than one count but fewer than ten. The chain recombines TRBV15 with TRBJ2-3; TRBD1 matches 7 bases. The CDR3 extends over 15 amino acids. V was clipped by 6 bases and J by 3 bases; unmatched bases: 9. The germline gives CDR1 LNHNV, CDR2 YYDKDF (reference sequence). CDR3 in DNA: TGTGCCACCAGTCTGAGACAGGGCGCGACAGATACGCAGTATTTT. Its protein product is CATSLRQGATDTQYF.

This chain connects TRBV6-5 to TRBJ2-5; TRBD2 matches 7 bases. CDR3 length: 15 residues. The germline V gene has CDR1 MNHEY and CDR2 SVGAGI. V gave up 0 bases and J gave up 1 base; unmatched junction bases: 2. CDR3 DNA: TGTGCCAGCAGTTACTCGGGAGGGTCCCAAGAGACCCAGTACTTC. It specifies CASSYSGGSQETQYF.